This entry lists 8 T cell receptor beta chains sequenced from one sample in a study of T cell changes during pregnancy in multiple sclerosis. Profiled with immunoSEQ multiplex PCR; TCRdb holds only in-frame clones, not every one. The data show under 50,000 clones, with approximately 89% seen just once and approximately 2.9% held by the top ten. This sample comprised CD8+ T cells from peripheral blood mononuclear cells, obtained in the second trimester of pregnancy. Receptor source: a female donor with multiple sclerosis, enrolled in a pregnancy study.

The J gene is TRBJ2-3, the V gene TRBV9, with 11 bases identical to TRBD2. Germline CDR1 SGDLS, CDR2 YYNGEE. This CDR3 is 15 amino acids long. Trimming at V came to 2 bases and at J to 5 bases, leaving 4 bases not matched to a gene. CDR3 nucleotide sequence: TGTGCCAGCAGCGTTAGCGGGGGGGCCGGAGATACGCAGTATTTT. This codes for CASSVSGGAGDTQYF.

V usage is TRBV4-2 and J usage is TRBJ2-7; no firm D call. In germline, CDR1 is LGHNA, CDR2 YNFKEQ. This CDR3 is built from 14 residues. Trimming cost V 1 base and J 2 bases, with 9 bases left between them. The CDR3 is CASSQAGGPYEQYF. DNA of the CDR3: TGTGCCAGCAGCCAAGCAGGTGGTCCCTACGAGCAGTACTTC.

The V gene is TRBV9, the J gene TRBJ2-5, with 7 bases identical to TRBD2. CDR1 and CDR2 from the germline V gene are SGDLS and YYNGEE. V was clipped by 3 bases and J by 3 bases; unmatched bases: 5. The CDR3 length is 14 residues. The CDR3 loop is CASSASGVKETQYF. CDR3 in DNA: TGTGCCAGCAGCGCTAGCGGCGTGAAAGAGACCCAGTACTTC.

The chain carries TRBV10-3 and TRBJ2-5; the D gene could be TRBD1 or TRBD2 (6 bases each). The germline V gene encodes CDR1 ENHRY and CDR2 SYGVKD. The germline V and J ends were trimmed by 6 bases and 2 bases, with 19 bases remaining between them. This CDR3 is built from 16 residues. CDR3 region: CAISEGGQSLQETQYF. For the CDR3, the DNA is TGTGCCATCAGCGAGGGAGGACAGAGTCTACAAGAGACCCAGTACTTC.

CDR3 protein: CASSPTSGGFHEQYF. The CDR3 DNA sequence: TGTGCCAGCAGTCCCACTAGCGGGGGGTTCCACGAGCAGTACTTC. The rearrangement joins TRBV6-5 to TRBJ2-5; TRBD2 matches at 12 bases. The J call may be faulty, since TRBJ2-7 better matches the DNA end. Germline assignment: CDR1 MNHEY and CDR2 SVGAGI. The CDR3 loop spans 15 amino acids.

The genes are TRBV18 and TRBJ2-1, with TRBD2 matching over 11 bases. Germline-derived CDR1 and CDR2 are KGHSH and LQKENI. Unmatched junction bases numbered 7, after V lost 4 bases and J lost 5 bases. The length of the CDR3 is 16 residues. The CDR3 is CASSLPGLAENNEQFF. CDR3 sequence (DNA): TGTGCCAGCTCACTCCCGGGACTAGCGGAGAACAATGAGCAGTTCTTC.

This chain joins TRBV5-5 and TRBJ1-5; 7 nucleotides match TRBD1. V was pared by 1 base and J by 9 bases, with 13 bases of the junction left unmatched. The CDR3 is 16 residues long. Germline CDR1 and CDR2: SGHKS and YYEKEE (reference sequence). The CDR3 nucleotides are TGTGCCAGCAGCTTGTTGGAGGGGGCGCGAGGTCTGCCCCAGCATTTT. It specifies CASSLLEGARGLPQHF.

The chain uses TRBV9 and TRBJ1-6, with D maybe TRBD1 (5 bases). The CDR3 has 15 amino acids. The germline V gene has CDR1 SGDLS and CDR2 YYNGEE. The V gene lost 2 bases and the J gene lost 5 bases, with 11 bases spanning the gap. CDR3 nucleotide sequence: TGTGCCAGCAGCGTGGGTGTCAGGGATAATTCACCCCTCCACTTT. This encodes CASSVGVRDNSPLHF.